This is a list of T cell receptor beta chains from one sample in a study of blood T cell repertoires in COVID-19. TCRdb's table, derived via immunoSEQ multiplex PCR, lists solely in-frame clones and lacks some. This sample has 390,000 or so clones, with more than 80% found just once. The sequenced material came from peripheral blood. These receptors all stem from a woman aged 25 to 39 with COVID-19, enrolled during active disease. The CDR3 runs from the conserved cysteine through the conserved F or W. The D gene is left open where the match is weak. Size is omitted from some rows. Given values are once, few, many or a class for expanded clones.

>-|once|TRBJ1-1|TRBV6-4
CASSVDRGNTEAFF
TGTGCCAGCAGTGTGGACAGAGGGAACACTGAAGCTTTCTTT
>-|-|TRBJ2-3|TRBV5-6
CASSLGLTGVEYTQYF
TGTGCCAGCAGCTTGGGGCTGACGGGGGTGGAATATACGCAGTATTTT
>TRBD1|once|TRBJ2-2|TRBV7-2
CASSANRGRLAGELFF
TGTGCCAGCAGCGCAAACAGGGGGCGATTGGCCGGGGAGCTGTTTTTT
>TRBD2|-|TRBJ2-1|TRBV9
CASSPLEVAGHEQFF
TGTGCCAGCAGCCCACTTGAGGTAGCGGGGCATGAGCAGTTCTTC
>-|-|TRBJ1-1|TRBV29-1
CSFRQSNTEAFF
TGCAGCTTTCGCCAGTCGAACACTGAAGCTTTCTTT
>-|-|TRBJ1-3|TRBV5-4
CASSVADSGNTIYF
TGTGCCAGCAGCGTTGCGGACTCTGGAAACACCATATATTTT
>-|once|TRBJ1-5|TRBV6-5
CASKSTGTTAQHF
TGTGCCAGCAAGTCGACCGGGACAACGGCCCAGCATTTT
>-|-|TRBJ1-1|TRBV10-3
CAISGAGWTEAFF
TGTGCCATCAGTGGGGCGGGATGGACTGAAGCTTTCTTT
>-|-|TRBJ1-5|TRBV27
CASRSGDYSNQPQHF
TGTGCCAGCAGATCAGGGGATTATAGCAATCAGCCCCAGCATTTT
>TRBD1|-|TRBJ1-6|TRBV7-2
CASSDRGTGLNSPLHF
TGTGCCAGCAGCGACAGGGGGACAGGGCTAAATTCACCCCTCCACTTT
>-|-|TRBJ2-1|TRBV4-3
CASSAQGGNEQFF
TGCGCCAGCAGCGCCCAGGGGGGCAATGAGCAGTTCTTC
>-|-|TRBJ2-2|TRBV7-8
CASSSVAGELFF
TGTGCCAGCAGCTCCGTCGCCGGGGAGCTGTTTTTT
>TRBD1|-|TRBJ1-2|TRBV5-6
CASSTGGNYGYTF
TGTGCCAGCAGCACAGGGGGCAACTATGGCTACACCTTC
>-|few|TRBJ1-2|TRBV7-2
CASSLDPGFYGYTF
TGTGCCAGCAGCTTAGACCCAGGGTTCTATGGCTACACCTTC
>-|-|TRBJ2-1|TRBV5-4
CASSLVGEYEQFF
TGTGCCAGCAGCTTGGTGGGCGAGTATGAGCAGTTCTTC
>-|-|TRBJ1-5|TRBV7-8
CASSLPGVPNQPQHF
TGTGCCAGCAGCTTACCCGGGGTTCCCAATCAGCCCCAGCATTTT
>TRBD2|-|TRBJ2-2|TRBV10-3
CAIRNGTSGYTGELFF
TGTGCCATCAGGAACGGGACTAGCGGTTATACCGGGGAGCTGTTTTTT
>-|-|TRBJ2-1|TRBV6-2/TRBV6-3
CASSFGTLYNEQFF
TGTGCCAGCAGTTTTGGGACACTTTACAATGAGCAGTTCTTC
>-|-|TRBJ1-1|TRBV18
CASSPQQGRAQAEAFF
TGTGCCAGCTCACCACAACAGGGTCGGGCGCAGGCTGAAGCTTTCTTT
>-|-|TRBJ1-1|TRBV5-1
CASSGEGHSSLNTEAFF
TGCGCCAGCAGCGGGGAGGGACACTCATCCCTGAACACTGAAGCTTTCTTT
>-|-|TRBJ1-5|TRBV4-1
CASSQDVAGQPQHF
TGCGCCAGCAGCCAAGATGTTGCGGGGCAGCCCCAGCATTTT
>TRBD2|-|TRBJ2-5|TRBV19
CATKTSGGRQETQYF
TGTGCCACCAAAACTAGCGGGGGGCGGCAAGAGACCCAGTACTTC
>TRBD2|-|TRBJ2-1|TRBV19
CASSIRESLLGTSGIEEQFF
TGTGCCAGTAGTATCCGTGAGTCCCTACTAGGGACTAGCGGGATTGAAGAGCAGTTCTTC
>TRBD2|-|TRBJ2-5|TRBV20-1
CSASRGGTQYF
TGCAGTGCGTCCCGGGGGGGGACCCAGTACTTC
>-|-|TRBJ1-1|TRBV2
CASSAQEYTEAFF
TGTGCCAGCAGTGCACAGGAATACACTGAAGCTTTCTTT
>-|-|TRBJ2-3|TRBV30
CAWSTGTDTQYF
TGTGCCTGGAGCACGGGCACAGATACGCAGTATTTT
>TRBD2|-|TRBJ2-3|TRBV5-4
CASTSGVGDTQYF
TGTGCCAGCACTAGCGGGGTGGGAGATACGCAGTATTTT
>TRBD1|few|TRBJ2-1|TRBV6-2/TRBV6-3
CASSPGTGYNEQFF
TGTGCCAGCAGCCCCGGGACAGGGTACAATGAGCAGTTCTTC
>-|-|TRBJ2-3|TRBV5-1
CASTGDTQYF
TGCGCCAGCACGGGGGATACGCAGTATTTT
>TRBD1|-|TRBJ2-1|TRBV7-9
CASSSTGGTGGRNEQFF
TGTGCCAGCAGCTCCACCGGCGGGACAGGGGGCCGGAATGAGCAGTTCTTC
>TRBD1|-|TRBJ2-2|TRBV14
CASSRRFRTGPNTGELFF
TGTGCCAGCAGCCGGAGATTTAGGACAGGGCCGAACACCGGGGAGCTGTTTTTT
>-|once|TRBJ2-1|TRBV6-6
CASRKPGGGGREEQFF
TGTGCCAGCAGAAAGCCTGGAGGGGGGGGCCGGGAAGAGCAGTTCTTC
>-|-|TRBJ1-5|TRBV18
CASSTGYGANQPQHF
TGTGCCAGCTCAACAGGGTACGGTGCCAATCAGCCCCAGCATTTT
>-|-|TRBJ1-5|TRBV5-6
CASSLAVRGGNQPQHF
TGTGCCAGCAGCTTGGCCGTCAGGGGAGGGAATCAGCCCCAGCATTTT
>TRBD1|once|TRBJ1-1|TRBV11-3
CASSSDRGLTEAFF
TGTGCCAGCAGTTCCGACAGGGGGCTGACTGAAGCTTTCTTT
>-|-|TRBJ2-5|TRBV4-2
CASSQEDSQETQYF
TGTGCCAGCAGCCAAGAGGACAGCCAAGAGACCCAGTACTTC
>TRBD1|once|TRBJ1-4|TRBV4-1
CASSLGQGQEKLFF
TGCGCCAGCAGCCTCGGACAGGGACAGGAAAAACTGTTTTTT
>TRBD2|-|TRBJ2-1|TRBV7-9
CASSSTLAGGDNEQFF
TGTGCCAGCAGCTCGACACTAGCGGGAGGCGACAATGAGCAGTTCTTC
>TRBD1|-|TRBJ1-2|TRBV7-2
CASSFRTGANYGYTF
TGTGCCAGCAGCTTCAGGACAGGCGCTAACTATGGCTACACCTTC
>-|-|TRBJ2-7|TRBV29-1
CSVELASREQYF
TGCAGCGTTGAACTGGCTAGCCGCGAGCAGTACTTC
>-|-|TRBJ1-6|TRBV25-1
CASSAFNPGSPLHF
TGTGCCAGCAGTGCTTTTAACCCGGGTTCACCCCTCCACTTT
>TRBD1|-|TRBJ2-7|TRBV5-1
CASSEETGNEQYF
TGCGCCAGCAGCGAGGAGACAGGGAACGAGCAGTACTTC
>-|-|TRBJ2-5|TRBV9
CASSVGGQPETQYF
TGTGCCAGCAGCGTAGGGGGGCAGCCGGAGACCCAGTACTTC
>TRBD2|-|TRBJ2-3|TRBV24-1
CATAGGLGDPLGDTQYF
TGTGCGACGGCCGGGGGACTAGGGGACCCGTTGGGAGATACGCAGTATTTT
>TRBD1|-|TRBJ2-7|TRBV7-9
CACVPDRGSHEQYF
TGTGCCTGCGTCCCGGACAGGGGGTCCCACGAGCAGTACTTC
>-|-|TRBJ1-5|TRBV4-3
CASSQETRGYQPQHF
TGCGCCAGCAGCCAAGAAACGCGGGGCTATCAGCCCCAGCATTTT